This entry is about one T cell receptor beta chain. Antigen unknown. Generated by immunoSEQ multiplex PCR, the TCRdb table keeps only in-frame clones and is missing some. The sample consists of approximately 230,000 clones, roughly 87% of them appearing once. The record originates from a study of cytomegalovirus exposure and HLA in healthy donors. Broader study findings: The study labeled 180 or so TCR beta chains cytomegalovirus-associated. With high specificity and sensitivity, the classifier reportedly diagnosed cytomegalovirus status. The study found most TCR sequences rare, yet found some public TCRs in many donors.

The clonotype originates from a man in his late teens or twenties in good health and CMV-seropositive. Specimen: PBMCs.

CDR3 in DNA: TGTGCCAGCAGCTTTGGACAGGGGAGAAACATTCAGTACTTC. Protein product: CASSFGQGRNIQYF. J is TRBJ2-4 and V is TRBV5-6, with TRBD1 matching 9 bases. Looked up from germline, CDR1 is SGHDT and CDR2 is YYEEEE. The CDR3 spans 14 residues. V dropped 2 bases and J dropped 6; count of bases not matched to a gene: 3.